This TCR beta chain originates from a study of monozygotic twins with inflammatory bowel disease. The CDR3 has 14 amino acids. The germline CDR1 and CDR2 sequences are SGHRS and YFSETQ. Total RNA from whole blood was isolated with no T cell sorting. Findings and caveats of the study: Discordant twins showed the same repertoire similarity as concordant twins, possibly from limited power. Individual T cell subtypes were not distinguishable.

Total RNA amounting to 3,000 to 4,500 ng went into each TCR library. TCRdb re-called the 5' RACE reads and gives one entry per CDR3 protein, without DNA. The sample table sets out fewer than 200,000 distinct CDR3 sequences. Notes on this clonotype: Its antigen is as yet unknown.

This rearrangement joins TRBV5-1 to TRBJ2-1; absent DNA, TCRdb's TRBD2 call cannot be checked. The sequence was collected from a human donor with ulcerative colitis or Crohn's disease, or a healthy co-twin of an affected twin (not recorded which). Sequencing was done on a sample of blood. CDR3 sequence: CASSSRTSEDEQFF.